This passage covers 15 T cell receptor beta chains from one sample sequenced in a study of blood T cell repertoires in COVID-19. Libraries were prepared by immunoSEQ multiplex PCR; TCRdb keeps only in-frame clonotypes and omits some of them. This table holds around 140,000 clones, around 83% found once. Sequencing input: peripheral blood. The receptor source for this set is a man aged 55 to 70 with active or convalescent COVID-19.

The chain uses TRBV5-1 and TRBJ2-6; the D gene is possibly TRBD2 (6 bases). This CDR3 is built from 18 residues. The V end lost 1 base, the J end lost 2 bases, and 16 bases lay between the germline ends. Germline V gene sequence: CDR1 SGHRS, CDR2 YFSETQ. This CDR3 reads CASSLFGGKRAGANVLTF. The CDR3 DNA is TGCGCCAGCAGCTTGTTTGGGGGGAAGAGAGCTGGGGCCAACGTCCTGACTTTC.

V usage is TRBV9 and J usage is TRBJ2-1; 8 nucleotides align to TRBD2. The CDR3 loop spans 15 amino acids. Trimming at V came to 2 bases and at J to 4 bases, leaving 5 bases not matched to a gene. Germline V gene sequence: CDR1 SGDLS, CDR2 YYNGEE. CDR3 sequence: CASSVSSGSYNEQFF. CDR3 nucleotide sequence: TGTGCCAGCAGCGTGTCGAGCGGGAGTTACAATGAGCAGTTCTTC.

The chain uses TRBV4-3 and TRBJ2-1; 9 bases are a match to TRBD2. This CDR3 is 16 amino acids long. Germline V gene sequence: CDR1 LGHNA, CDR2 YSLEER. J was trimmed by 15 bases and V by 0 bases; bases with no gene match: 15. CDR3 DNA sequence: TGCGCCAGCAGCCAAGACAGGGGGGTGGCGGGAGGGCCCATGTTCTTC. Its protein product is CASSQDRGVAGGPMFF.

The chain has TRBV2 and TRBJ1-3; 8 positions agree with TRBD1. Trimming took 5 bases from V and 2 from J; bases not matched to a gene: 2. Per the germline V gene, CDR1 is SNHLY and CDR2 is FYNNEI. The CDR3 has 14 amino acids. The CDR3, as DNA: TGTGCCAGCAGTCAGGACAGGGCTGGAAACACCATATATTTT. It translates to CASSQDRAGNTIYF. Complete variable domain (other parts from reference TRBV2 and TRBJ1-3): EPEVTQTPSHQVTQMGQEVILRCVPISNHLYFYWYRQILGQKVEFLVSFYNNEISEKSEIFDDQFSVERPDGSNFTLKIRSTKLEDSAMYFCASSQDRAGNTIYFGEGSWLTVV.

The chain uses TRBV4-1 and TRBJ2-2, with 9 bases that match TRBD1. This CDR3 is 16 amino acids long. V dropped 3 bases and J dropped 3; count of bases not matched to a gene: 5. The germline V gene encodes CDR1 MGHRA and CDR2 YSYEKL. DNA of the CDR3: TGCGCCAGCAGCCAGAGGACAGGGGCCGACACCGGGGAGCTGTTTTTT. Its protein product is CASSQRTGADTGELFF.

This chain uses TRBV6-6 with TRBJ2-7, with unresolved D. The CDR3 covers 13 residues. Germline V CDR1 and CDR2: MNHNY, SVGAGI (reference sequence). With 2 bases removed from V and 4 bases from J, the gap between germline ends came to 9 bases. The CDR3 reads CASSYLGSYEQYV. As DNA, the CDR3 is TGTGCCAGCAGTTACCTGGGCTCGTACGAGCAGTACGTC.

The chain links TRBV19 to TRBJ1-2, with 9 bases matching TRBD1. The CDR3 is 18 amino acids. Unmatched junction bases numbered 14, after V lost 6 bases and J lost 0 bases. Germline V gene lookup returns CDR1 LNHDA and CDR2 SQIVND (reference sequence). The CDR3 loop is CASRTGGYVGDTNYGYTF. The CDR3 nucleotides are TGTGCCAGTAGGACAGGGGGTTATGTTGGCGACACTAACTATGGCTACACCTTC.

This clone appeared once. DNA of the CDR3: TGTGCCACTAGAGAGACAGGGGGAAACGAAAAACTGTTTTTT. Amino acid sequence: CATRETGGNEKLFF. The J gene is TRBJ1-4, the V gene TRBV15; the match to TRBD1 covers 9 bases. This CDR3 has 14 residues. With 9 bases clipped from V and 8 bases from J, the junction kept 10 bases outside the gene matches. Germline CDR1 is LNHNV and CDR2 is YYDKDF (reference sequence). Full variable domain (missing parts from reference TRBV15 and TRBJ1-4): DAMVIQNPRYQVTQFGKPVTLSCSQTLNHNVMYWYQQKSSQAPKLLFHYYDKDFNNEADTPDNFQSRRPNTSFCFLDIRSPGLGDTAMYLCATRETGGNEKLFFGSGTQLSVL.

V usage is TRBV7-2 and J usage is TRBJ2-7, with D possibly TRBD1 on 6 matching bases. The CDR3 consists of 15 residues. Looked up from germline, CDR1 is SGHTA and CDR2 is FQGNSA. The V end lost 5 bases, the J end lost 8 bases, and 22 bases lay between the germline ends. The CDR3 region has the DNA TGTGCCAGCAGCCCTAACACAGGGTGGGGTAGCAAGCAGTACTTC. It translates to CASSPNTGWGSKQYF.

The V gene is TRBV5-1, the J gene TRBJ2-7, with D possibly matching TRBD1 (6 bases). Trimming left V 0 bases short and J 5 bases short, with 12 bases between. The CDR3 consists of 14 residues. Germline V gene lookup returns CDR1 SGHRS and CDR2 YFSETQ. CDR3 in amino acids: CASSLVQGFNEQYF. The CDR3 DNA follows: TGCGCCAGCAGCTTGGTGCAGGGGTTCAACGAGCAGTACTTC.

This chain connects TRBV18 to TRBJ1-4; D unclear. The ends were cut back, 1 base at V and 4 bases at J, with 4 bases in the middle. Looked up from germline, CDR1 is KGHSH and CDR2 is LQKENI. CDR3 length: 13 amino acids. The CDR3 DNA is TGTGCCAGCTCACCACTAATTAATGAAAAACTGTTTTTT. This translates into CASSPLINEKLFF.

The rearrangement joins TRBV2 to TRBJ2-2, with no clear D. Germline CDR1 reads SNHLY; CDR2 reads FYNNEI. Trimming took off 4 bases at V and 2 bases at J, with 8 bases between the two ends. The CDR3 contains 14 residues. The CDR3 nucleotides are TGTGCCAGCAGTGGACTGATTAACACCGGGGAGCTGTTTTTT. Translation: CASSGLINTGELFF.

The J gene is TRBJ2-1, the V gene TRBV18; 10 positions match TRBD2. This CDR3 is 16 amino acids long. The V gene end was trimmed by 3 bases and the J gene end by 9 bases; junction bases not matched to a gene: 11. The germline V gene has CDR1 KGHSH and CDR2 LQKENI. The CDR3 is CASSPASSSGGVEQFF. As DNA, the CDR3 is TGTGCCAGCTCACCGGCGTCGTCTAGCGGGGGCGTTGAGCAGTTCTTC.

Concerning this clone: At the DNA level, this CDR3 is encoded by other sequences in the same sample as well. This chain links TRBV7-2 with TRBJ1-1, with D hard to call. CDR3 length: 14 amino acids. The V gene lost 1 base and the J gene lost 1 base, with 7 bases spanning the gap. Germline lookup yields CDR1 SGHTA and CDR2 FQGNSA. In nucleotides, the CDR3 is TGTGCCAGCAGCTTAGTGCGCGGGAACACTGAAGCTTTCTTT. It yields the protein CASSLVRGNTEAFF.

In its sample, this clone was seen once. The chain is built from TRBV9 and TRBJ2-1; 9 bases line up with TRBD2. Trimming cost V 0 bases and J 9 bases; bases outside gene matches: 10. The CDR3 consists of 16 residues. Germline CDR1 SGDLS, CDR2 YYNGEE. Here the CDR3 DNA reads TGTGCCAGCAGCGTAGACCAATTAGCGGGAGTCCCTGAGCAGTTCTTC. Its translation: CASSVDQLAGVPEQFF.